The 23 T cell receptor beta chains reported below all come from one sample, sequenced in a study of patients and donors after allogeneic stem cell transplantation. One entry per CDR3 protein, called by TCRdb with MiXCR from the RT-PCR reads. Of around 30,000 distinct CDR3 sequences listed, roughly 38% are singletons. Material: blood, either unsorted or a sorted T cell fraction (not recorded which). These receptor sequences come from a human donor who was either an allogeneic HSCT recipient or a stem cell or donor lymphocyte infusion donor (not recorded which). It is not recorded whose cells these are; they may come from a transplant donor.

The V call is TRBV28, the J call TRBJ2-2, with 8 bases aligning to TRBD1. V lost 8 bases and J lost 2; bases outside the gene matches: 7. This CDR3 contains 15 residues. CDR1 MDHEN and CDR2 SYDVKM come from the germline V gene. DNA of the CDR3: TGTGCCAGCGGGGCGGGACAGGATAACACCGGGGAGCTGTTTTTT. As protein: CASGAGQDNTGELFF.

The genes are TRBV24-1 and TRBJ2-2; possible D gene TRBD2, 6 bases. The CDR3 is 15 amino acids. Per germline, CDR1 KGHDR and CDR2 SFDVKD. The V and J ends lost 5 bases and 0 bases respectively, with 9 bases between them. CDR3 DNA: TGTGCCACCAGTGTGGGCGGGGCGAACACCGGGGAGCTGTTTTTT. As protein: CATSVGGANTGELFF.

This chain uses TRBV29-1 with TRBJ1-1; D is ambiguous. Germline lookup yields CDR1 SQVTM and CDR2 ANQGSEA. The CDR3 sequence is 13 residues long. The V gene lost 4 bases and the J gene lost 0 bases, with 9 bases spanning the gap. The chain's CDR3 is CSVGGWMNTEAFF. Here the CDR3 DNA reads TGCAGCGTTGGAGGGTGGATGAACACTGAAGCTTTCTTT.

This clonotype was seen a handful of times. The V call is TRBV2, the J call TRBJ1-1, with a weak D call TRBD1 (6 bases). Germline loops: CDR1 SNHLY, CDR2 FYNNEI. This CDR3 has 13 residues. Between the trimmed V and J ends, which lost 8 bases and 5 bases, there was a span of 15 bases. This CDR3 reads CASVRGDLTEAFF. CDR3 nucleotides: TGTGCCAGCGTGAGGGGGGATTTGACTGAAGCTTTCTTT.

This rearrangement joins TRBV4-2 to TRBJ1-2; TRBD1 aligns across 7 bases. With 4 bases clipped from V and 2 bases from J, the junction kept 1 base outside the gene matches. The CDR3 sequence is 13 residues long. From germline, CDR1 is LGHNA and CDR2 YNFKEQ. CDR3 amino acids: CASSPQGNYGYTF. DNA of the CDR3: TGTGCCAGCAGCCCACAGGGGAACTATGGCTACACCTTC.

This clonotype has more than one count but fewer than ten. The V and J genes are TRBV7-2 and TRBJ1-4, with 7 nucleotides matching TRBD1. The CDR3 covers 17 residues. CDR1 and CDR2 from the germline V gene are SGHTA and FQGNSA. Trimming cost V 5 bases and J 4 bases; bases outside gene matches: 13. The CDR3 DNA sequence: TGTGCCAGCAGCCCGGGACAGACGGAATTCGGTAATGAAAAACTGTTTTTT. Amino acid sequence: CASSPGQTEFGNEKLFF.

This clonotype has only a few counts. This chain links TRBV2 with TRBJ1-6; unclear D gene. Germline V gene sequence: CDR1 SNHLY, CDR2 FYNNEI. The V end lost 5 bases, the J end lost 5 bases, and 13 bases lay between the germline ends. The CDR3 length is 15 residues. In nucleotides, the CDR3 is TGTGCCAGCAGTCCCGTCCGACTCGATAATTCACCCCTCCACTTT. Residues: CASSPVRLDNSPLHF.

The rearrangement joins TRBV20-1 to TRBJ1-2; D not certain. The CDR3 covers 11 residues. The V end lost 2 bases, the J end lost 6 bases, and 7 bases lay between the germline ends. The germline V gene has CDR1 DFQATT and CDR2 SNEGSKA (reference sequence). The CDR3 DNA sequence: TGCAGTGCTAGACCCCGTGATGGCTACACCTTC. The encoded protein is CSARPRDGYTF.

In this sample, this clonotype turned up a few times. The chain has TRBV6-2 or TRBV6-3 and TRBJ1-5, with D unclear. V was shortened by 5 bases and J by 1 base, with 6 bases between the two germline ends. Germline-derived CDR1 and CDR2 are MNHEY and SVGEGT. This CDR3 is 13 amino acids long. CDR3 sequence: CASSAWSNQPQHF. CDR3 DNA: TGTGCCAGCAGTGCATGGAGCAATCAGCCCCAGCATTTT.

This clonotype has just a few counts. CDR3 sequence reads: CASSLDRSGRPYNEQFF. CDR3 nucleotide sequence: TGTGCCAGCAGCTTAGATCGGAGCGGAAGACCTTACAATGAGCAGTTCTTC. The J gene is TRBJ2-1, the V gene TRBV11-2; possible D gene TRBD2, 5 bases. The CDR3 length is 17 residues. Trimming cost V 0 bases and J 4 bases, with 16 bases left between them. From germline, CDR1 is SGHAT and CDR2 FQNNGV.

The genes are TRBV4-3 and TRBJ2-1; possible D gene TRBD2, 5 bases. V shed 0 bases and J shed 15 bases, with 15 bases lying between them. CDR1 and CDR2 (germline): LGHNA, YSLEER. This CDR3 region has 13 residues. DNA of the CDR3: TGCGCCAGCAGCCAAGATTTGACGAGGGTACGGTTCTTC. It codes for CASSQDLTRVRFF.

This chain connects TRBV12-3 or TRBV12-4 to TRBJ2-3; D is uncertain. The CDR3 contains 15 residues. With 3 bases removed from V and 2 bases from J, the gap between germline ends came to 12 bases. In nucleotides, the CDR3 is TGTGCCAGCAGTTTGTTCGGAACCATCACAGATACGCAGTATTTT. Translating gives CASSLFGTITDTQYF.

The chain is built from TRBV10-3 and TRBJ1-5; tentative D call: TRBD1 (5 bases). V lost 10 bases, J lost 4 bases, and 14 bases lay in between. Germline V gene sequence: CDR1 ENHRY, CDR2 SYGVKD. The CDR3 length is 13 residues. The CDR3 coding sequence is TGTGCCAACGGGGCGGGTCTTAATCAGCCCCAGCATTTT. It codes for CANGAGLNQPQHF.

This clonotype has only a few counts. The chain has TRBV4-2 and TRBJ1-2, with TRBD1 as a possible D gene (6 bases). V lost 4 bases and J lost 6, with 9 bases in between. From germline, CDR1 is LGHNA and CDR2 YNFKEQ. This CDR3 has 12 residues. CDR3 residues: CASSLPGDGYTF. The CDR3 region has the DNA TGTGCCAGCAGCCTACCAGGGGATGGCTACACCTTC.

This clonotype turned up a few times. V is TRBV12-3 or TRBV12-4 and J is TRBJ1-1; TRBD1 is a possible D gene (6 bases). Trimming took 4 bases from V and 0 from J, leaving 15 bases between them. This CDR3 is built from 16 residues. In DNA, the CDR3 is TGTGCCAGCAGTTGCCTCGGGGGCTGTTTGAACACTGAAGCTTTCTTT. Translated: CASSCLGGCLNTEAFF.

This sequence joins TRBV6-1 and TRBJ2-7; D is unclear. V shed 2 bases and J shed 7 bases, with 12 bases lying between them. Germline-derived CDR1 and CDR2 are MNHNS and SASEGT. The CDR3 spans 13 residues. In DNA, the CDR3 is TGTGCCAGCAGTGAATCTTCGGGCCCTGAGCAGTACTTC. Translation: CASSESSGPEQYF.

V gene TRBV9 combines with J gene TRBJ1-2; no clear D gene. The CDR3 is 14 residues long. V dropped 4 bases and J dropped 3 bases, with 13 bases sitting between them. Germline V gene sequence: CDR1 SGDLS, CDR2 YYNGEE. The CDR3 reads CASSYRKDYYGYTF. CDR3 DNA sequence: TGTGCCAGCAGCTATCGGAAGGACTACTATGGCTACACCTTC. The full variable domain, rest sourced from reference TRBV9 and TRBJ1-2, is DSGVTQTPKHLITATGQRVTLRCSPRSGDLSVYWYQQSLDQGLQFLIQYYNGEERAKGNILERFSAQQFPDLHSELNLSSLELGDSALYFCASSYRKDYYGYTFGSGTRLTVV.

This clonotype was seen ten or more times. This rearrangement joins TRBV6-5 to TRBJ1-2; 9 nucleotides line up with TRBD1. Germline CDR1 and CDR2: MNHEY and SVGAGI. J was trimmed by 4 bases and V by 2 bases; bases with no gene match: 2. This CDR3 spans 14 amino acids. This CDR3 reads CASSYQDRGYGYTF. CDR3 nucleotide sequence: TGTGCCAGCAGTTACCAGGACAGGGGCTATGGCTACACCTTC.

This clonotype was picked up many times. V and J are TRBV4-1 and TRBJ1-4; D ambiguous. Germline loops: CDR1 MGHRA, CDR2 YSYEKL. The CDR3 has 15 amino acids. The V end lost 4 bases, the J end lost 8 bases, and 17 bases lay between the germline ends. The CDR3 nucleotides are TGCGCCAGCAGCCCACGTTTTTCGGTAGGCGAAAAACTGTTTTTT. This sequence encodes CASSPRFSVGEKLFF.

This chain links TRBV7-2 with TRBJ2-5; 8 bases are a match to TRBD2. CDR3 size: 16 residues. V lost 4 bases, J lost 4 bases, and 11 bases stayed unmatched. Germline CDR1 is SGHTA and CDR2 is FQGNSA. The CDR3 is CASSSNGRVGAETQYF. CDR3 bases: TGTGCCAGCAGCTCCAACGGGAGGGTGGGAGCAGAGACCCAGTACTTC. Combining the CDR3 with reference TRBV7-2 and TRBJ2-5 gives the whole variable domain GAGVSQSPSNKVTEKGKDVELRCDPISGHTALYWYRQSLGQGLEFLIYFQGNSAPDKSGLPSDRFSAERTGGSVSTLTIQRTQQEDSAVYLCASSSNGRVGAETQYFGPGTRLLVL.

The chain combines TRBV27 with TRBJ2-3, with D perhaps given as TRBD1 or TRBD2 (5 bases each). V was shortened by 5 bases and J by 2 bases, with 14 bases between the two germline ends. The CDR3 runs 15 residues. Germline V gene sequence: CDR1 MNHEY, CDR2 SMNVEV (reference sequence). The CDR3 reads CASSAGTDFTDTQYF. CDR3 DNA: TGTGCCAGCAGTGCCGGGACGGACTTCACAGATACGCAGTATTTT.

This clonotype was observed a few times. The chain combines TRBV7-2 with TRBJ2-1; maybe TRBD2 (5 bases). Between the trimmed V and J ends, which lost 3 bases and 0 bases, there was a span of 9 bases. The CDR3 is 15 amino acids. CDR1 and CDR2 from the germline V gene are SGHTA and FQGNSA. The CDR3 region has the DNA TGTGCCAGCAGCTTTGGGGAGAGCTCCTACAATGAGCAGTTCTTC. Amino acid sequence: CASSFGESSYNEQFF. The whole variable domain, filled in from reference TRBV7-2 and TRBJ2-1, reads GAGVSQSPSNKVTEKGKDVELRCDPISGHTALYWYRQSLGQGLEFLIYFQGNSAPDKSGLPSDRFSAERTGGSVSTLTIQRTQQEDSAVYLCASSFGESSYNEQFFGPGTRLTVL.

The J gene is TRBJ1-1, the V gene TRBV29-1; a weak D match, TRBD1 (6 bases). V was cut by 4 bases and J by 1 base, with 10 bases left in between. Germline assignment: CDR1 SQVTM and CDR2 ANQGSEA. CDR3 length equals 13 residues. CDR3 protein: CSVALGQNTEAFF. Here the CDR3 DNA reads TGCAGCGTTGCTTTGGGACAGAACACTGAAGCTTTCTTT.